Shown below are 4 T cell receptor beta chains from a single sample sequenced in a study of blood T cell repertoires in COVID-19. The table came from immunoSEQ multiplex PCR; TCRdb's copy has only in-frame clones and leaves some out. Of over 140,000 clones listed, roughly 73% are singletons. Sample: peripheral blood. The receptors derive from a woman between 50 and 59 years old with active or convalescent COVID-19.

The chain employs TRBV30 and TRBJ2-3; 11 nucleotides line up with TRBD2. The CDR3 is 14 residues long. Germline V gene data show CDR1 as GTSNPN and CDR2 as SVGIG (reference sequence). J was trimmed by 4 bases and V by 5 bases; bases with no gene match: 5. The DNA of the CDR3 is TGTGCCTGGCGACTAGCGGGGTGGCCAGATACGCAGTATTTT. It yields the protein CAWRLAGWPDTQYF.

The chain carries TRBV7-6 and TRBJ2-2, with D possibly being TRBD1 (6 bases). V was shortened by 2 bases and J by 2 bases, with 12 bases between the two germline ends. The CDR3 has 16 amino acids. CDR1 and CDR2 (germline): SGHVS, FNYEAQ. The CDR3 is CASSLNSGVNTGELFF. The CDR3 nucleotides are TGTGCCAGCAGCTTAAATTCAGGGGTAAACACCGGGGAGCTGTTTTTT.

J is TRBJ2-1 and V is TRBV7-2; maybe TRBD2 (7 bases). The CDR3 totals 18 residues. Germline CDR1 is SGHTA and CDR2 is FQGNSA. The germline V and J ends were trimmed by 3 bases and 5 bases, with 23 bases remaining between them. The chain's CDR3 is CASSFYGVGRGLNNEQFF. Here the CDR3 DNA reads TGTGCCAGCAGCTTTTATGGGGTAGGGAGGGGGTTAAACAATGAGCAGTTCTTC.

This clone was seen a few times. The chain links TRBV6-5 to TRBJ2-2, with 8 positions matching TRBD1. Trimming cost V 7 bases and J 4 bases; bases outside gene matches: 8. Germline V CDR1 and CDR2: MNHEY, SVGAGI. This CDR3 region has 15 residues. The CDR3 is CASTKDRDGTGELFF. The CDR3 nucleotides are TGTGCCAGCACCAAGGACAGGGATGGCACCGGGGAGCTGTTTTTT.